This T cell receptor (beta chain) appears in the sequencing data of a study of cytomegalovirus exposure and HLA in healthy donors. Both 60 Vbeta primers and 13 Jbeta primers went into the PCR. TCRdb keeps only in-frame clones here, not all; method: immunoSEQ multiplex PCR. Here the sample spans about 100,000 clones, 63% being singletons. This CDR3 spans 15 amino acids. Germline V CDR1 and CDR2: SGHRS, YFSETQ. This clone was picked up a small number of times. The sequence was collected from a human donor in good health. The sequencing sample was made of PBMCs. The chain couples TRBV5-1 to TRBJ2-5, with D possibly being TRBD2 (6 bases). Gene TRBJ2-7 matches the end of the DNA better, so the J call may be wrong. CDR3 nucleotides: TGCGCCAGCAGCTTGGCGGAGGGCAGCACCTACGAGCAGTACTTC. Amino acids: CASSLAEGSTYEQYF.